This passage covers 6 T cell receptor beta chains from one sample sequenced in a study of post-analysis software for immune sequencing data. Study conclusions and caveats: In patients, four to six TRBV segments were more frequent than in controls, with TRBV5-6, TRBV5-1 and TRBV20-1 among them.

Prepared TCR beta cDNA libraries contained unique molecular identifiers. TCRdb reanalysed the PCR reads using MiXCR and keeps one entry per CDR3 protein. The table records over 700,000 distinct CDR3 sequences, about 27% of them present only once. What these receptors recognize is not known. The source material was blood. All receptors come from a girl between 10 and 17 years old with multiple sclerosis.

CDR3 DNA sequence: TGTGCCAGCAGCGTAGCAGGTGTCCCCACCGGGGATACGCAGTATTTT. Protein: CASSVAGVPTGDTQYF. The V gene is TRBV9, the J gene TRBJ2-3; D is ambiguous. The germline V gene encodes CDR1 SGDLS and CDR2 YYNGEE. The CDR3 totals 16 residues. V was pared by 0 bases and J by 6 bases, with 17 bases between.

This clonotype has just a few counts. The V call is TRBV20-1, the J call TRBJ2-7, with D perhaps TRBD2 (6 bases). The germline V gene has CDR1 DFQATT and CDR2 SNEGSKA (reference sequence). The CDR3 consists of 14 residues. The ends were cut back, 5 bases at V and 1 base at J, with 15 bases in the middle. The CDR3 DNA reads TGCAGTGCTTACCGGGCGGGAAGGTCCTACGAGCAGTACTTC. This codes for CSAYRAGRSYEQYF.

V gene TRBV6-5 combines with J gene TRBJ1-1, with a tentative D call TRBD1 (5 bases). Germline CDR1 MNHEY, CDR2 SVGAGI. The CDR3 sequence is 15 residues long. The V and J ends lost 5 bases and 7 bases respectively, with 20 bases between them. This CDR3 is CASSRGPRTGGEAFF. The CDR3 DNA reads as TGTGCCAGCAGTCGAGGACCGAGGACGGGGGGTGAAGCTTTCTTT.

In DNA form, the CDR3 reads TGTGCCAGCAGCCAGGAACAGGCCGGTCTCTCCTACGAGCAGTACTTC. Protein product: CASSQEQAGLSYEQYF. J is TRBJ2-7 and V is TRBV3-1; D may be TRBD1 (5 bases). This CDR3 contains 16 residues. Germline V gene data show CDR1 as LGHDT and CDR2 as YNNKEL (reference sequence). V lost 3 bases to trimming and J lost 0 bases, with 15 bases between them.

The rearrangement uses TRBV2 and TRBJ2-1, with 7 bases lining up with TRBD1. Gene TRBJ2-7 matches the end of the DNA better, so the J call may be wrong. CDR1 and CDR2 from the germline V gene are SNHLY and FYNNEI. This CDR3 contains 15 residues. For the CDR3, the DNA is TGTGCCACCTCCGAGACAGGGAACTCCTACAATGAGCAGTACTTC. It yields the protein CATSETGNSYNEQYF.

The gene calls are TRBV3-1 and TRBJ1-6; 8 positions agree with TRBD1. Looked up from germline, CDR1 is LGHDT and CDR2 is YNNKEL (reference sequence). J lost 9 bases, V lost 3 bases, and 7 bases had no gene match. This CDR3 is built from 15 residues. CDR3 sequence: CASSHTGQGGSPLHF. The CDR3 DNA reads TGTGCCAGCAGCCATACCGGACAGGGAGGTTCACCCCTCCACTTT. The variable domain in full, completed from reference TRBV3-1 and TRBJ1-6, reads DTAVSQTPKYLVTQMGNDKSIKCEQNLGHDTMYWYKQDSKKFLKIMFSYNNKELIINETVPNRFSPKSPDKAHLNLHINSLELGDSAVYFCASSHTGQGGSPLHFGNGTRLTVT.